This TCR beta chain came from a study of identical twins' blood T cells. Whole-study results and caveats: Even for out-of-frame TCRbeta, twins reportedly shared V gene usage much more than unrelated donors.

This clonotype appeared many times. Antigen: not known. Germline V gene data show CDR1 as SQVTM and CDR2 as ANQGSEA. CDR3 length: 12 amino acids. With V trimmed by 4 bases and J by 9 bases, 8 bases remained unmatched. One entry per CDR3 protein results from TCRdb running MiXCR on the 5' RACE reads. This table holds 300,000 to 450,000 distinct CDR3 sequences, about 28% found once. This sequence joins TRBV29-1 and TRBJ1-2, with 7 bases that match TRBD1. The origin of this receptor is a woman aged 18 to 55 in good health. The sequenced material came from PBMCs. CDR3 protein: CSVGETGPRYTF. CDR3 bases: TGCAGCGTTGGTGAGACAGGGCCGCGCTACACCTTC.